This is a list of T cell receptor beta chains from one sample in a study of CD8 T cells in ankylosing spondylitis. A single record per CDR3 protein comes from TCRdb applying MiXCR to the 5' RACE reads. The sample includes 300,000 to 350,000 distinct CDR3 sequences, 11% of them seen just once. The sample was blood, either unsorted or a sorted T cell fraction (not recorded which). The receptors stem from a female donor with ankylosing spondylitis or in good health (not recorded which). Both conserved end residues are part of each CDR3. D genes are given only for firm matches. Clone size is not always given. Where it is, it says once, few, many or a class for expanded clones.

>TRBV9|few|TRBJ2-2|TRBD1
CASSKRQGNTGELFF
TGTGCCAGCAGCAAGCGACAGGGGAACACCGGGGAGCTGTTTTTT
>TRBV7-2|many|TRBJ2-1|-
CASSLALDLSSYNEQFF
TGTGCCAGCAGCTTAGCGCTGGATCTTAGCTCCTACAATGAGCAGTTCTTC
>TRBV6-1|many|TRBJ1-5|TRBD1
CASRDRGWGNQPQHF
TGTGCCAGCAGAGACAGGGGATGGGGCAATCAGCCCCAGCATTTT
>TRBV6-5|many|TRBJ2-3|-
CASSYSPVKAPDTQYF
TGTGCCAGCAGTTACTCCCCCGTTAAAGCGCCAGATACGCAGTATTTT
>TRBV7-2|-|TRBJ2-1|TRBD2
CASSLAGTTSYNEQFF
TGTGCCAGCAGCTTAGCGGGGACTACCTCCTACAATGAGCAGTTCTTC
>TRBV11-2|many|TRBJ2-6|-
CASSPAGANVLTF
TGTGCCAGCAGCCCGGCTGGGGCCAACGTCCTGACTTTC
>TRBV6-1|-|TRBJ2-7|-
CASRGGTAFGEQYF
TGTGCCAGCAGGGGCGGGACAGCTTTTGGCGAGCAGTACTTC
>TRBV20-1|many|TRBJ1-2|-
CSARDPQGEEDGYTF
TGCAGTGCTAGAGACCCACAGGGTGAGGAGGATGGCTACACCTTC
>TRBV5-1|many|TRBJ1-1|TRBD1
CASSARQGANTEAFF
TGCGCCAGCAGCGCCCGACAGGGGGCGAACACTGAAGCTTTCTTT
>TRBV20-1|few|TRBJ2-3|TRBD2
CSATFPGLAGGTDTQYF
TGCAGTGCTACCTTTCCGGGACTAGCGGGAGGCACAGATACGCAGTATTTT
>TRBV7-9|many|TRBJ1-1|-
CASSHDLGTEAFF
TGTGCCAGCAGTCACGATCTGGGCACTGAAGCTTTCTTT
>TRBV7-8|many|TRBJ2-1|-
CASSFGRGAGVDEQFF
TGTGCCAGCAGCTTCGGTAGGGGGGCCGGGGTCGATGAGCAGTTCTTC
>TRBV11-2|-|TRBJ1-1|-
CASSPRKGNTEAFF
TGTGCCAGCAGCCCAAGGAAAGGGAACACTGAAGCTTTCTTT
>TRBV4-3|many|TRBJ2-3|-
CASSPGVSTDTQYF
TGCGCCAGCAGCCCGGGGGTATCGACAGATACGCAGTATTTT
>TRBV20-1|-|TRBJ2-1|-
CSAERTFAHYNEQFF
TGCAGTGCTGAGCGGACCTTCGCACACTACAATGAGCAGTTCTTC
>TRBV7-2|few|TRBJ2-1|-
CASSIRLGFTNEQFF
TGTGCCAGCAGCATCCGCCTTGGATTCACGAATGAGCAGTTCTTC
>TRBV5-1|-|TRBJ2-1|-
CASSPRRQGEGNEQFF
TGCGCCAGCAGCCCGAGAAGGCAGGGTGAGGGCAATGAGCAGTTCTTC
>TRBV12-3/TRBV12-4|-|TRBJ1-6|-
CASSPAPPGSPLPF
TGTGCCAGCAGTCCGGCCCCTCCGGGGTCACCCCTCCCCTTT
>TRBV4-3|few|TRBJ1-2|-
CASSQDGQNNYGYTF
TGCGCCAGCAGCCAAGATGGCCAGAATAACTATGGCTACACCTTC
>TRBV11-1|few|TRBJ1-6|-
CASSSPIERSSYNSPLHF
TGTGCCAGCAGCTCCCCCATAGAGAGGAGCTCCTATAATTCACCCCTCCACTTT
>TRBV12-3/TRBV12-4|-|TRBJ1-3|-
CASSLGARAGNTIYF
TGTGCCAGCAGTTTAGGGGCCAGGGCTGGAAACACCATATATTTT
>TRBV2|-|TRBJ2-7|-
CASTEGRLASYEQYF
TGTGCCAGCACTGAGGGACGGTTGGCTTCCTACGAGCAGTACTTC
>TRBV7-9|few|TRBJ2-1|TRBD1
CASSPRGQGWNEQFF
TGTGCCAGCAGCCCAAGGGGACAGGGCTGGAATGAGCAGTTCTTC
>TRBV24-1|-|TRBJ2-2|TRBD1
CATSDPATPGTGSTGELFF
TGTGCCACCAGTGATCCTGCCACCCCCGGGACAGGGTCCACCGGGGAGCTGTTTTTT
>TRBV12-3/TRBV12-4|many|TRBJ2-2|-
CASSLTMSTGELFF
TGTGCCAGCAGTTTAACAATGTCCACCGGGGAGCTGTTTTTT
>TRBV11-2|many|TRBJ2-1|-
CASSLTDVRNEQFF
TGTGCCAGCAGCTTAACCGATGTGCGGAATGAGCAGTTCTTC
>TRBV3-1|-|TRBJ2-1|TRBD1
CASSPSGGAEAEQFF
TGTGCCAGCAGCCCGTCAGGGGGCGCAGAGGCTGAGCAGTTCTTC
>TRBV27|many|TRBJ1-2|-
CASSHTQRSYGYTF
TGTGCCAGCAGTCATACCCAGAGGTCCTATGGCTACACCTTC
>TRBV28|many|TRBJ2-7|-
CASSLNQPYEQYF
TGTGCCAGCAGTTTAAATCAGCCCTACGAGCAGTACTTC
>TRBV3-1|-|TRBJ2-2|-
CASSQGGATPGELFF
TGTGCCAGCAGCCAAGGGGGCGCGACCCCCGGGGAGCTGTTTTTT
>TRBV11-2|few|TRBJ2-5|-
CASSPRGEQLVTAQYF
TGTGCCAGCAGCCCGAGAGGGGAACAGCTCGTGACGGCCCAGTACTTC
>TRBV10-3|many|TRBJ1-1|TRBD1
CAIRYRGTSTEAFF
TGTGCCATCAGATACAGGGGGACGAGCACTGAAGCTTTCTTT
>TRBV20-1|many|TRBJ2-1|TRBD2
CSAPMALAGVRNEQFF
TGCAGTGCTCCTATGGCACTAGCGGGAGTCCGCAATGAGCAGTTCTTC
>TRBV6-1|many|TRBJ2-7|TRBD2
CASSQQWTSGFSRYYYEQYF
TGTGCCAGCAGTCAACAGTGGACTAGCGGGTTTTCGAGATACTACTACGAGCAGTACTTC
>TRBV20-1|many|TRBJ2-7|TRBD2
CSADGGRGSYEQYF
TGCAGTGCAGACGGGGGGAGGGGCTCCTACGAGCAGTACTTC
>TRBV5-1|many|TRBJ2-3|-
CASSFGGSSTDTQYF
TGCGCCAGCAGCTTTGGGGGGTCTAGCACAGATACGCAGTATTTT
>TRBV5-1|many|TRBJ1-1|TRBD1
CASSWGQGPRDTEAFF
TGCGCCAGCAGCTGGGGACAGGGCCCGAGAGACACTGAAGCTTTCTTT
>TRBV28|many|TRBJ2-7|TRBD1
CASREAGTGFRYEQYF
TGTGCCAGCCGTGAAGCCGGGACAGGGTTTCGATACGAGCAGTACTTC
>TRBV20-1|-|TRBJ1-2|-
CSASHGTNYGYTF
TGCAGTGCTAGTCACGGGACTAACTATGGCTACACCTTC
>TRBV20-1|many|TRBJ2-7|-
CSASHGGISEQYF
TGCAGTGCTAGCCACGGGGGTATAAGCGAGCAGTACTTC